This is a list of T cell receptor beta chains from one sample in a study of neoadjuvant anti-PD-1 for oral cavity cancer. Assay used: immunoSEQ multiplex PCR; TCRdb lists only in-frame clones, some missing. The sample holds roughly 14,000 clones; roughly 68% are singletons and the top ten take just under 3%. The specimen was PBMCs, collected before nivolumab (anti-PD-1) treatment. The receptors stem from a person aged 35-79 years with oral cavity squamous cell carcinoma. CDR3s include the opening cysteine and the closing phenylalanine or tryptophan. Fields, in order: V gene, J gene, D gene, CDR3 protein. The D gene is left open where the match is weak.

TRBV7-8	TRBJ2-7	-	CASSFSGDEQYF
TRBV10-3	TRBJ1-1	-	CAINAGVNTEAFF
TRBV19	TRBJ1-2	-	CASSIGGANGYTF
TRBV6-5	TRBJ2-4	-	CASSWTNLLAKNIQYF
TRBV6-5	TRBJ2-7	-	CATKTATYEQYF
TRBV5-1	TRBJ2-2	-	CASSLDTGELFF
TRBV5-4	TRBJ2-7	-	CASSLQGGGRYEQYF
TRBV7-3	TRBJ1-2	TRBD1	CASSQGGPGGYTF
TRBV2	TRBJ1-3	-	CASSEGRHSGNTIYF
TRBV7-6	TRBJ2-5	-	CASSFGGWQETQYF
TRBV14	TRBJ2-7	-	CASSQFNEQYF
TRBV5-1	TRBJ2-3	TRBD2	CASSLGTSVTDTQYF
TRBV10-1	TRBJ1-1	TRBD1	CASSPGQGSYTEAFF
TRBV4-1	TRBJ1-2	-	CASSQAGQFYGYTF
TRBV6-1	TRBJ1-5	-	CASSEWRGADSNQPQHF
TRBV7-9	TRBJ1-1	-	CASSLDLAGTEAFF
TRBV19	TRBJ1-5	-	CASSHRGANQPQHF